This is a list of T cell receptor beta chains from one sample in a study of identical twins. Each CDR3 protein gets one entry after TCRdb re-called the 5' RACE reads with MiXCR. This table has hundreds of thousands of distinct CDR3 sequences, approximately 22% appearing once. This sample was also put to use in a study of T cells expressing NK-cell markers.

The specimen sequenced was PBMCs. The receptors stem from a woman aged 18-29 years in good health. CDR3s include the opening cysteine and the closing phenylalanine or tryptophan. D genes are given only for firm matches. Rows may omit the clone size; those that give it use once, few, many or a size class.

>13|-|TRBJ2-3|TRBV5-1|-
CASSLFFGDTQYF
-
>11|few|TRBJ1-2|TRBV6-6|-
CASASNYGYTF
TGTGCCAGCGCCTCTAACTATGGCTACACCTTC
>13|-|TRBJ1-2|TRBV29-1|-
CSAVGQTSYGYTF
TGCAGCGCGGTTGGTCAGACTTCCTATGGCTACACCTTC
>14|few|TRBJ2-1|TRBV12-3/TRBV12-4|TRBD1
CASRTGGARNEQFF
TGTGCCAGCAGGACAGGGGGCGCGAGGAATGAGCAGTTCTTC
>14|few|TRBJ2-7|TRBV12-3/TRBV12-4|TRBD1
CASSFGRQGVEQYF
TGTGCCAGCAGTTTTGGGCGGCAGGGGGTCGAGCAGTACTTC
>11|-|TRBJ2-7|TRBV2|-
CASVVRVEQYF
TGTGCCAGCGTAGTGAGGGTCGAGCAGTACTTC
>15|-|TRBJ2-5|TRBV4-3|TRBD1
CASSQMGQGGETQHF
TGCGCCAGCAGCCAAATGGGACAGGGTGGAGAGACCCAGCACTTC
>17|-|TRBJ1-1|TRBV10-3|-
CAISESIVQGPNTEAFF
TGTGCCATCAGTGAGTCGATCGTACAGGGTCCAAACACTGAAGCTTTCTTT
>16|once|TRBJ2-5|TRBV7-2|TRBD2
CASSLRASLAGETQYF
TGTGCCAGCAGCTTACGCGCCTCTCTAGCGGGAGAGACCCAGTACTTC
>18|few|TRBJ2-2|TRBV11-2|TRBD2
CASSLGLAGGGGTGELFF
TGTGCCAGCAGCTTAGGACTAGCGGGAGGGGGAGGCACCGGGGAGCTGTTTTTT
>13|-|TRBJ2-1|TRBV6-2/TRBV6-3|-
CASSFRSTNEQFF
TGTGCCAGCAGTTTTAGGTCGACCAATGAGCAGTTCTTC
>15|-|TRBJ1-1|TRBV20-1|-
CSARASGTMNTEAFF
TGCAGTGCTAGAGCATCCGGGACAATGAACACTGAAGCTTTCTTT
>15|few|TRBJ2-1|TRBV20-1|-
CSARVVNRGYNEQFF
TGCAGTGCTAGGGTTGTGAATAGGGGATACAATGAGCAGTTCTTC
>15|few|TRBJ2-5|TRBV27|-
CASSLMGSGGETQYF
TGTGCCAGCAGTTTAATGGGCAGCGGCGGGGAGACCCAGTACTTC
>15|-|TRBJ2-1|TRBV4-3|-
CASSRAGGSYNEQFF
TGCGCCAGCAGCCGAGCGGGCGGCTCCTACAATGAGCAGTTCTTC
>12|-|TRBJ1-1|TRBV20-1|-
CSALRVATEAFF
TGCAGTGCTTTGAGGGTGGCCACTGAAGCTTTCTTT
>12|many|TRBJ1-2|TRBV6-5|-
CASSPNSYGYTF
TGTGCCAGCAGCCCCAACAGCTATGGCTACACCTTC
>13|-|TRBJ2-1|TRBV7-9|-
CASSHMERGEQFF
TGTGCCAGCAGCCACATGGAAAGGGGTGAGCAGTTCTTC
>16|-|TRBJ2-3|TRBV5-6|TRBD2
CASSWGPSGSSDTQYF
TGTGCCAGCAGCTGGGGGCCCAGCGGGAGCTCAGATACGCAGTATTTT
>16|-|TRBJ2-5|TRBV5-1|-
CASSTWTGDARETQYF
TGCGCCAGCAGCACTTGGACGGGGGACGCGAGGGAGACCCAGTACTTC
>13|-|TRBJ2-3|TRBV20-1|-
CSASSDYTDTQYF
TGCAGTGCTTCTAGCGATTACACAGATACGCAGTATTTT
>14|-|TRBJ2-3|TRBV5-1|-
CASSPLADPDTQYF
TGCGCCAGCAGCCCCTTAGCGGACCCAGATACGCAGTATTTT
>16|-|TRBJ2-5|TRBV12-3/TRBV12-4|TRBD2
CASSSGGRAWGETQYF
TGTGCCAGCAGTTCGGGGGGGAGGGCCTGGGGAGAGACCCAGTACTTC
>16|many|TRBJ2-1|TRBV24-1|-
CATSDPSGDNYNEQFF
TGTGCCACCAGTGACCCTTCGGGAGACAACTACAATGAGCAGTTCTTC
>12|-|TRBJ1-5|TRBV2|TRBD1
CAKGTGDQPQHF
TGTGCCAAGGGGACAGGGGATCAGCCCCAGCATTTT
>14|many|TRBJ2-7|TRBV6-1|-
CASSEIGISYEQYF
TGTGCCAGCAGCGAAATCGGGATTTCATACGAGCAGTACTTC
>15|-|TRBJ2-4|TRBV7-9|-
CASSSDGLAKNIQYF
TGTGCCAGCAGCTCCGATGGGCTAGCCAAAAACATTCAGTACTTC
>12|-|TRBJ1-5|TRBV29-1|-
CSVEWRSQPQHF
TGCAGCGTTGAATGGAGGAGTCAGCCCCAGCATTTT
>14|-|TRBJ2-7|TRBV2|-
CASSEETRTYEQYF
TGTGCCAGCAGTGAAGAGACTCGTACCTACGAGCAGTACTTC
>12|few|TRBJ2-7|TRBV6-5|-
CASSPNGAEQYF
TGTGCCAGCAGTCCCAATGGGGCCGAGCAGTACTTC
>12|-|TRBJ2-7|TRBV12-3/TRBV12-4|-
CASSLVTLEQYF
TGTGCCAGCAGTTTAGTAACCCTCGAGCAGTACTTC
>14|many|TRBJ2-5|TRBV5-1|-
CASSLAAGSETQYF
TGCGCCAGCAGCTTGGCGGCGGGATCAGAGACCCAGTACTTC
>15|few|TRBJ2-1|TRBV5-6|TRBD2
CASSLGLAGVHEQFF
TGTGCCAGCAGCTTAGGACTAGCGGGTGTACATGAGCAGTTCTTC
>12|few|TRBJ2-7|TRBV29-1|-
CSVEDGVYEQYF
TGCAGCGTTGAAGATGGGGTCTACGAGCAGTACTTC
>12|few|TRBJ1-2|TRBV18|TRBD1
CASSEQGASYTF
TGTGCCAGCTCAGAACAGGGGGCAAGCTACACCTTC
>17|many|TRBJ2-7|TRBV20-1|TRBD2
CSARDRLTAGGPYEQYF
TGCAGTGCTAGAGACAGGCTAACGGCGGGAGGGCCCTACGAGCAGTACTTC
>12|-|TRBJ2-7|TRBV12-3/TRBV12-4|-
CASSFGRVGPYF
TGTGCCAGCAGTTTCGGTCGGGTCGGACCGTACTTC
>14|-|TRBJ2-7|TRBV10-3|-
CAISESPGRYEQYF
TGTGCCATCAGTGAGTCCCCAGGACGCTACGAGCAGTACTTC
>16|-|TRBJ1-1|TRBV19|TRBD1
CASSTGTGGLNTEAFF
TGTGCCAGTAGTACCGGGACAGGGGGGTTGAACACTGAAGCTTTCTTT
>15|many|TRBJ2-2|TRBV20-1|-
CSARKAPTNTGELFF
TGCAGTGCTAGGAAAGCGCCTACGAACACCGGGGAGCTGTTTTTT
>15|few|TRBJ2-3|TRBV20-1|TRBD1
CSAENRGQRTDTQYF
TGCAGTGCGGAAAACAGGGGGCAGCGCACAGATACGCAGTATTTT
>13|many|TRBJ2-7|TRBV10-2|-
CASSEQFTYEQYF
TGCGCCAGCAGTGAGCAGTTTACCTACGAGCAGTACTTC
>15|few|TRBJ2-7|TRBV4-2|-
CASSQGLTDSYEQYF
TGTGCCAGCAGCCAAGGTCTAACCGACTCCTACGAGCAGTACTTC
>14|few|TRBJ2-1|TRBV9|TRBD2
CASSVGTSGSEQFF
TGTGCCAGCAGCGTGGGGACTAGCGGTAGTGAGCAGTTCTTC